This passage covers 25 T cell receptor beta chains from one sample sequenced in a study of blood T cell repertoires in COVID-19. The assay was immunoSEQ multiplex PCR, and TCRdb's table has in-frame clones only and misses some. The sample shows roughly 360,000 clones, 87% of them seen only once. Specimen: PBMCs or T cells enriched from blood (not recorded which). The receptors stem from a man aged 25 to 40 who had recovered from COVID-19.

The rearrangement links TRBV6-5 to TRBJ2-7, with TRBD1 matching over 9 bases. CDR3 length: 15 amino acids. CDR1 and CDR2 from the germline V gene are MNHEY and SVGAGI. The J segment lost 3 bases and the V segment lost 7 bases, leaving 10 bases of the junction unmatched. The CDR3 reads CASNSRDRVFYEQYF. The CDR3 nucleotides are TGTGCCAGCAACTCGCGGGACAGGGTATTCTACGAGCAGTACTTC.

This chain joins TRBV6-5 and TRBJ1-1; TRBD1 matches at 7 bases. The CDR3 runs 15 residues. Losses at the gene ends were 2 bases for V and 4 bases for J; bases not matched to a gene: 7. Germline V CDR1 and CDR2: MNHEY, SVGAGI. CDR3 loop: CASSYRGRGVTEAFF. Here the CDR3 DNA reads TGTGCCAGCAGTTACAGGGGCAGGGGGGTCACTGAAGCTTTCTTT.

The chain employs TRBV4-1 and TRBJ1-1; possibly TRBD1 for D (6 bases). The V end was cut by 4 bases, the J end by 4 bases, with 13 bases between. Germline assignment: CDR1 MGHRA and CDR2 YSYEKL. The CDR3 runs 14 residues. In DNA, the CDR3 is TGCGCCAGCAGCCTTCCAGGGGCTGGCACTGAAGCTTTCTTT. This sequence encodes CASSLPGAGTEAFF.

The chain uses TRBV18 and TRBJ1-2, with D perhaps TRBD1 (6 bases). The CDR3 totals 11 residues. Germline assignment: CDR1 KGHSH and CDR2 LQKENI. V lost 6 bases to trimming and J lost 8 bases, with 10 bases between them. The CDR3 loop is CASSAGVGYTF. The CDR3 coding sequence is TGTGCCAGCTCGGCAGGGGTCGGCTACACCTTC.

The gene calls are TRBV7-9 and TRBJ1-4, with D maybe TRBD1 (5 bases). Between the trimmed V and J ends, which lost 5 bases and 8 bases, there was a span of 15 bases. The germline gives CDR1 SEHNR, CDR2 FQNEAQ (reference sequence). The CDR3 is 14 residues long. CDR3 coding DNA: TGTGCCAGCAGCAGTGGACGGACAAACGAAAAACTGTTTTTT. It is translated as CASSSGRTNEKLFF.

Here the CDR3 reads CASSPGLNTDTQYF. The CDR3 coding sequence is TGTGCCAGCTCCCCAGGACTAAACACAGATACGCAGTATTTT. The genes are TRBV18 and TRBJ2-3, with D perhaps TRBD2 (6 bases). The germline V gene encodes CDR1 KGHSH and CDR2 LQKENI. Trimming stripped 6 bases from V and 2 bases from J, with 12 bases between. This CDR3 contains 14 residues.

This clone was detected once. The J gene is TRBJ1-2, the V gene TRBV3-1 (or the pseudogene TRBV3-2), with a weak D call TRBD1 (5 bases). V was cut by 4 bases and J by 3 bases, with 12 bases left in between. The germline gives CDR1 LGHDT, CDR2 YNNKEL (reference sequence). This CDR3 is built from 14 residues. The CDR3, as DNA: TGTGCCAGCAGCCCACGGGGCGGGGACTATGGCTACACCTTC. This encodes CASSPRGGDYGYTF.

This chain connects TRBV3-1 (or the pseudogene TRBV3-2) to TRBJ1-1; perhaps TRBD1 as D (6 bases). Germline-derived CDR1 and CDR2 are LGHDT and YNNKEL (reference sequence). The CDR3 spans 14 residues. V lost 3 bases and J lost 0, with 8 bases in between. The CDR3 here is CASSHGQLNTEAFF. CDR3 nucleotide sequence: TGTGCCAGCAGCCACGGACAGTTGAACACTGAAGCTTTCTTT.

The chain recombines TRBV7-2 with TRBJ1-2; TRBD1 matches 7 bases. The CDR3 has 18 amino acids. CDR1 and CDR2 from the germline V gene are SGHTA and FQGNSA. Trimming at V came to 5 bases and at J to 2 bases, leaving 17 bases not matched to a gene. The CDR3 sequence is CASSPGGTVYPSNYGYTF. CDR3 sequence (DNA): TGTGCCAGCAGCCCAGGCGGGACAGTTTATCCATCGAACTATGGCTACACCTTC.

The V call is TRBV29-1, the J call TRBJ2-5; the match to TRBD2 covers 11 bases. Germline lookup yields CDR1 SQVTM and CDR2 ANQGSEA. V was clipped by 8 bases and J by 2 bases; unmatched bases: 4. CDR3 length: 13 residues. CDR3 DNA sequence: TGCAGCTCATCTAGCGGGGGGCAAGAGACCCAGTACTTC. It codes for CSSSSGGQETQYF.

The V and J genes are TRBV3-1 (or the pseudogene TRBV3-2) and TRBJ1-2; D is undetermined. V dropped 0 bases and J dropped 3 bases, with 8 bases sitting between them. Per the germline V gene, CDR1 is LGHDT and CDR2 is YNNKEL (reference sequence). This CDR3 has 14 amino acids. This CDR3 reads CASSQDTLYYGYTF. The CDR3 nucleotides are TGTGCCAGCAGCCAAGACACATTATACTATGGCTACACCTTC.

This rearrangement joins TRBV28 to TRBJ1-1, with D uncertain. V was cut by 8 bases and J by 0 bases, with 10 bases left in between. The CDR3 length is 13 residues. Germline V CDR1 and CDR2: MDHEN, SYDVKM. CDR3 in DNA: TGTGCCAGCTTACAGTTCATGAACACTGAAGCTTTCTTT. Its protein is CASLQFMNTEAFF.

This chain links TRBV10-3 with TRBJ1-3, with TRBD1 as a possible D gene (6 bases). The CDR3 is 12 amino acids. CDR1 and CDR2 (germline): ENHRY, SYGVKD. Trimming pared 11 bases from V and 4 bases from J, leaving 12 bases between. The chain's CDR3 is CAQWGQGNTIYF. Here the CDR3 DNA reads TGTGCCCAGTGGGGGCAGGGAAACACCATATATTTT.

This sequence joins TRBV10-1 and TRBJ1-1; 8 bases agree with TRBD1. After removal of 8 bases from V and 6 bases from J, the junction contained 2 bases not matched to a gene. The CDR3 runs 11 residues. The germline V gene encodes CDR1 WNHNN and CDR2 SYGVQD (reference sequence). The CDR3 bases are TGCGCCAGCGGGACAGGCGCTGAAGCTTTCTTT. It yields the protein CASGTGAEAFF.

The DNA of the CDR3 is TGCGCCAGCAGCCCGATAACCGCGGATAAAGAGACCCAGTACTTC. Its protein is CASSPITADKETQYF. The chain carries TRBV5-1 and TRBJ2-5; D call uncertain. This CDR3 region has 15 residues. Germline V gives CDR1 SGHRS, CDR2 YFSETQ. Trimming removed 4 bases from V and 3 bases from J, with 16 bases in between.

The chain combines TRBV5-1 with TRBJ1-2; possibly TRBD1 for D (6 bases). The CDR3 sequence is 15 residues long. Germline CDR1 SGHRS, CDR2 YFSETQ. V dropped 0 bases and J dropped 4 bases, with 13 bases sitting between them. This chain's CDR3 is CASSLEGRGGYGYTF. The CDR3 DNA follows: TGCGCCAGCAGCTTGGAGGGCAGGGGTGGCTATGGCTACACCTTC.

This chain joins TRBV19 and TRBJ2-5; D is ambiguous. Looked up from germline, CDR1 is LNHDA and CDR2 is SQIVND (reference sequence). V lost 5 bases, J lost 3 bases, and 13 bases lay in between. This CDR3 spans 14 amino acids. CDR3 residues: CASSWSSLEETQYF. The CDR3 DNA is TGTGCCAGTAGTTGGTCGAGCCTTGAAGAGACCCAGTACTTC.

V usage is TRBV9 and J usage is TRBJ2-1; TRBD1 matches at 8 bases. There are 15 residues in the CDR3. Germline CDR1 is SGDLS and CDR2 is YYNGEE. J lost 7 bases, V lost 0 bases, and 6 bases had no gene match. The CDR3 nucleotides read TGTGCCAGCAGCGTAGGCGGCCAGGGGGCGAATGAGCAGTTCTTC. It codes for CASSVGGQGANEQFF.

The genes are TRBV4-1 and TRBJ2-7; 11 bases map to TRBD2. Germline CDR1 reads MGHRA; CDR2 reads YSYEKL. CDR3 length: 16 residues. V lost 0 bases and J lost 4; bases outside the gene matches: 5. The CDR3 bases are TGCGCCAGCAGCCAAGATAGAATAGCGGGGGGGTACGAGCAGTACTTC. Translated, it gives CASSQDRIAGGYEQYF.

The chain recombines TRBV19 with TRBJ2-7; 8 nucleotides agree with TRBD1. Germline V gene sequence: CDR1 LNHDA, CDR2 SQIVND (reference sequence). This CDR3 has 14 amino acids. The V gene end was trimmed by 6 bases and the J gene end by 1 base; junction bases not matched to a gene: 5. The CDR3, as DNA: TGTGCCAGTAGCTTCACAGGGGGTTCCTACGAGCAGTACTTC. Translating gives CASSFTGGSYEQYF.

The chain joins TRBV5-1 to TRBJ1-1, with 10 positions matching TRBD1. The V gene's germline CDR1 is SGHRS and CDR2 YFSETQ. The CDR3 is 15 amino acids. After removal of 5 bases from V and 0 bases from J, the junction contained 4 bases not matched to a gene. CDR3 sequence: CASRGTGDMNTEAFF. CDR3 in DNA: TGCGCCAGCAGGGGGACAGGGGACATGAACACTGAAGCTTTCTTT. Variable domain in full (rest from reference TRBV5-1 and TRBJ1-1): KAGVTQTPRYLIKTRGQQVTLSCSPISGHRSVSWYQQTPGQGLQFLFEYFSETQRNKGNFPGRFSGRQFSNSRSEMNVSTLELGDSALYLCASRGTGDMNTEAFFGQGTRLTVV.

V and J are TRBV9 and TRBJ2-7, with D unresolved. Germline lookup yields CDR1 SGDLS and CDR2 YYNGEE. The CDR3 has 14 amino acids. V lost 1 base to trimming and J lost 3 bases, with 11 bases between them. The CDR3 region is CASSVSFRVYEQYF. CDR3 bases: TGTGCCAGCAGCGTAAGTTTCCGGGTCTACGAGCAGTACTTC.

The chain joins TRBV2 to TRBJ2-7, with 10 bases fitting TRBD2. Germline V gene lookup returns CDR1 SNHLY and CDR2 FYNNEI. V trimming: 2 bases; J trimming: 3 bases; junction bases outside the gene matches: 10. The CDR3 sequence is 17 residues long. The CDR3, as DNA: TGTGCCAGCAGTGAAAGACTAGCGGGTTCCAGGGTCTACGAGCAGTACTTC. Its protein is CASSERLAGSRVYEQYF.

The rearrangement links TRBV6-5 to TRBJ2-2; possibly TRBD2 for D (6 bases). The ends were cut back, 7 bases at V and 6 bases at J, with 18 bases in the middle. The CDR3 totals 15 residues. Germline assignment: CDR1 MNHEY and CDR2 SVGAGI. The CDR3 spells CASTPRDSRSGELFF. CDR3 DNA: TGTGCCAGCACACCGAGGGACTCACGATCCGGGGAGCTGTTTTTT.

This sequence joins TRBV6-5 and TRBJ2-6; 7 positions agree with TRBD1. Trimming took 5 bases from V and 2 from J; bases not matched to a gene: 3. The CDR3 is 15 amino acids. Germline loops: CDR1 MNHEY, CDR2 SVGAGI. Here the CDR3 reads CASSRQGTGANVLTF. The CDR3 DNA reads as TGTGCCAGCAGTAGACAGGGTACTGGGGCCAACGTCCTGACTTTC.